This T cell receptor beta chain came from a study of blood T cell repertoires in COVID-19. For the study at large: Samples of COVID-19 (acute and convalescent) were obtained from the United States, Italy and Spain. T cells, B-cell-depleted T cells, or PBMCs provided the cDNA or gDNA that served as material.

As handled by the study authors: Amplification from reference gene primers served as the basis for estimated nucleated cell counts. Produced via immunoSEQ multiplex PCR; TCRdb's table is partial and in-frame only. The D gene and trimming were derived from the DNA, and the V and J assignments and clone size from that table. Found here are 180,000 or so clones, about 85% of them singletons; the top ten hold more than 8%. The source material was peripheral blood. The sequence derives from a woman aged 80 or over with acute or convalescent COVID-19.

DNA of the CDR3: TGTGCCAGCAGCTTGCGTGCTAGCGGACACGAGCAGTACTTC. Protein: CASSLRASGHEQYF. The gene calls are TRBV7-2 and TRBJ2-7, with 7 bases matching TRBD2. Germline CDR1 SGHTA, CDR2 FQGNSA. V shed 3 bases and J 5 bases; nucleotides not matched to a gene: 7. The CDR3 extends over 14 amino acids.